This TCR beta chain was observed in a study of shared clonotypes between healthy human individuals. V lost 1 base to trimming and J lost 0 bases, with 9 bases between them. This CDR3 region has 16 residues. Germline CDR1 reads MNHNY; CDR2 reads SVGAGI (reference sequence). Study conclusions and caveats: Having only a few donors restricted how much genetic and exposure-history diversity was captured. The study generally estimated greater richness for naive than memory subsets.

TCRdb keeps only in-frame clones here, not all; method: immunoSEQ multiplex PCR. The sample carries a few million clones, around 93% recorded once. Remarks on this clone: The antigen is undetermined.

This chain links TRBV6-6 with TRBJ2-2; D uncertain. Sample: naive CD4+ T cells from PBMCs. The sample's subset: CD45RA+ positively selected. The TCR was taken from a man between 18 and 35 years old in good health. Some clones in this sample may be carry-over from other donors' samples. The CDR3 nucleotides are TGTGCCAGCAGTTACTTGGGCCCCGCGAACACCGGGGAGCTGTTTTTT. Its protein is CASSYLGPANTGELFF.